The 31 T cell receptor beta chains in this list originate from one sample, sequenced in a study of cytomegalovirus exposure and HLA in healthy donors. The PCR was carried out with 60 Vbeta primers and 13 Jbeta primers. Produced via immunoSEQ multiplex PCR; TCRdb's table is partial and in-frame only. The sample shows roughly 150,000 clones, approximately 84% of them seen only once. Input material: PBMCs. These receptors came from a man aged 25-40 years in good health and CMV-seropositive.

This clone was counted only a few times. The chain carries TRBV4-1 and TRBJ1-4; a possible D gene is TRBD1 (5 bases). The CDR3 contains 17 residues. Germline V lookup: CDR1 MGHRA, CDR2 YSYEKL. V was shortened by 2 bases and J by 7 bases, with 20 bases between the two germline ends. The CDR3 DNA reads TGCGCCAGCAGCCAATCAAATCCTGGGGCCGTGGGTGAAAAACTGTTTTTT. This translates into CASSQSNPGAVGEKLFF.

For the CDR3, the DNA is TGTGCCAGCAGACCCTATTCGGGGGACTACGAGCAGTACTTC. Its protein is CASRPYSGDYEQYF. V gene TRBV27 combines with J gene TRBJ2-7, with D perhaps TRBD2 (6 bases). Germline V gene lookup returns CDR1 MNHEY and CDR2 SMNVEV (reference sequence). The CDR3 consists of 14 residues. V gave up 6 bases and J gave up 3 bases, with 15 bases separating them.

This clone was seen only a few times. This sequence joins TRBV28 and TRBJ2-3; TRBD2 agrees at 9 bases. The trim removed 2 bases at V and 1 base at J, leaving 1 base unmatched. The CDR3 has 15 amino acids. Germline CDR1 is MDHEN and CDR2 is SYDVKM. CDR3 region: CASSLQREGTDTQYF. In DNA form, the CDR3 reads TGTGCCAGCAGTTTACAGCGGGAGGGCACAGATACGCAGTATTTT. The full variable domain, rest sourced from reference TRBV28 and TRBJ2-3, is DVKVTQSSRYLVKRTGEKVFLECVQDMDHENMFWYRQDPGLGLRLIYFSYDVKMKEKGDIPEGYSVSREKKERFSLILESASTNQTSMYLCASSLQREGTDTQYFGPGTRLTVL.

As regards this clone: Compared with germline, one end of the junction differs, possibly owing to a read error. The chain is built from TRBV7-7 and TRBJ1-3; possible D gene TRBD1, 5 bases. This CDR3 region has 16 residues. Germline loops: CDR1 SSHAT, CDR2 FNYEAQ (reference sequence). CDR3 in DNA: TGTGCTAGCAGCCAAGCGGGGCCGGTCTCTGGAAACACCATATATTTT. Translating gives CASSQAGPVSGNTIYF.

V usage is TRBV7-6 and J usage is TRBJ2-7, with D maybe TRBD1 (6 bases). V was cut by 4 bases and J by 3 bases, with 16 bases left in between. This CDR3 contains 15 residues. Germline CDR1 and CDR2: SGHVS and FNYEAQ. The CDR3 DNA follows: TGTGCCAGCAGCTCCCATCTTACAGGGAACTACGAGCAGTACTTC. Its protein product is CASSSHLTGNYEQYF.

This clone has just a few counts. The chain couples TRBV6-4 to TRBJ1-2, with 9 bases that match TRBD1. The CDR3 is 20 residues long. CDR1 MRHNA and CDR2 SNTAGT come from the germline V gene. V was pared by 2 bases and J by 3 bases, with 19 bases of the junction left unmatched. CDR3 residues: CASSDAINRGRSSGYYGYTF. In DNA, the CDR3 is TGTGCCAGCAGTGACGCGATTAACAGGGGGCGATCCTCGGGCTACTATGGCTACACCTTC.

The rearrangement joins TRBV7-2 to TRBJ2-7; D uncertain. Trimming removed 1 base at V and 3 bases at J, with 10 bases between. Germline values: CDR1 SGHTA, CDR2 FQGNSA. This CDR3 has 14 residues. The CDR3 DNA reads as TGTGCCAGCAGCTTAGACCCCCTAATCTACGAGCAGTACTTC. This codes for CASSLDPLIYEQYF.

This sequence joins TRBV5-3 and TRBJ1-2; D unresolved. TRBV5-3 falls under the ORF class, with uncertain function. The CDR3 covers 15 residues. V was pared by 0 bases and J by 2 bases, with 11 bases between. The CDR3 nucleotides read TGTGCCAGAAGCTTGGCCCCGCCTCGGAACTATGGCTACACCTTC. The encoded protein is CARSLAPPRNYGYTF.

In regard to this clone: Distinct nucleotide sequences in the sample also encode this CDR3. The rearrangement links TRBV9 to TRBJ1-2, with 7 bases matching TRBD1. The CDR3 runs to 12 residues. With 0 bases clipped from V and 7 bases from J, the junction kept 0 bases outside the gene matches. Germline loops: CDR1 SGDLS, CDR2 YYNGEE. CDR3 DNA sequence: TGTGCCAGCAGCGTAGACAGGGGTGGCTACACCTTC. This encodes CASSVDRGGYTF.

CDR3 sequence (DNA): TGTGCCAGCAGCCCTCGAGGGACTTATGGGCAGTACGTC. It yields the protein CASSPRGTYGQYV. The gene calls are TRBV7-2 and TRBJ2-7; perhaps TRBD2 as D (6 bases). The CDR3 runs 13 residues. V lost 5 bases and J lost 9, with 17 bases in between. Germline loops: CDR1 SGHTA, CDR2 FQGNSA.

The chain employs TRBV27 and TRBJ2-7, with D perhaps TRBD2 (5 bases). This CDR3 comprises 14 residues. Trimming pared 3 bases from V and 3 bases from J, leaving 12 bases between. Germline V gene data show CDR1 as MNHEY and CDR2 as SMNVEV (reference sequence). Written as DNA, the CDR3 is TGTGCCAGCAGTTTGGGCGGGTTGGTCTACGAGCAGTACTTC. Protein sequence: CASSLGGLVYEQYF.

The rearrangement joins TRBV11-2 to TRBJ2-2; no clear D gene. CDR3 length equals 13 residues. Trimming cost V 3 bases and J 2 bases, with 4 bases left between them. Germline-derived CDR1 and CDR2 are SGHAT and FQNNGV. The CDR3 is CASSFSNTGELFF. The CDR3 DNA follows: TGTGCCAGCAGCTTCTCTAACACCGGGGAGCTGTTTTTT.

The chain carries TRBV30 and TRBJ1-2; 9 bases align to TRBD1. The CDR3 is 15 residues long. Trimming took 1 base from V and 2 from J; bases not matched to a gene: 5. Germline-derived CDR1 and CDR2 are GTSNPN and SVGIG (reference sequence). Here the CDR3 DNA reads TGTGCCTGGAGTGCTCCGGACAGGGGAAACTATGGCTACACCTTC. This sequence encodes CAWSAPDRGNYGYTF.

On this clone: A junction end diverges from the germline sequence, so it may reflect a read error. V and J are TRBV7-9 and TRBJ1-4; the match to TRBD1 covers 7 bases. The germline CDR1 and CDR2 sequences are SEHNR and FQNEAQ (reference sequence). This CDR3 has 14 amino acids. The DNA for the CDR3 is TGTTCCAGCAGCCCGAGGGGGCGCGGTGAAAAACTGTTTTTT. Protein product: CSSSPRGRGEKLFF.

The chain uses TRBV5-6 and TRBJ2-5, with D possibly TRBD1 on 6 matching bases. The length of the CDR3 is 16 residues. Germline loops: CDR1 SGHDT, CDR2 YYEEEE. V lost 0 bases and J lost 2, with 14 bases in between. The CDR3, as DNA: TGTGCCAGCAGCTTGGGTGACAGGAGCCTTCAAGAGACCCAGTACTTC. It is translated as CASSLGDRSLQETQYF. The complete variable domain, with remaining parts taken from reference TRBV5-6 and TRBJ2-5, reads DAGVTQSPTHLIKTRGQQVTLRCSPKSGHDTVSWYQQALGQGPQFIFQYYEEEERQRGNFPDRFSGHQFPNYSSELNVNALLLGDSALYLCASSLGDRSLQETQYFGPGTRLLVL.

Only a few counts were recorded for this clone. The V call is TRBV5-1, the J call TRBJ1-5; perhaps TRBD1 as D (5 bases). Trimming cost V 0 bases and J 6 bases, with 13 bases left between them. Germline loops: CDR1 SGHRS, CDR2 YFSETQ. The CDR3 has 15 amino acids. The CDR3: CASSLEGNGGQPQHF. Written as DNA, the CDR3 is TGCGCCAGCAGCTTGGAGGGGAATGGTGGTCAGCCCCAGCATTTT.

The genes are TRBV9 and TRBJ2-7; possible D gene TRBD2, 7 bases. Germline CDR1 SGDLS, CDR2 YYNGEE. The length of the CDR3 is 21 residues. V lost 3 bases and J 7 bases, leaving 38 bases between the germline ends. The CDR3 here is CASSGPTGFRMKSGILGEQYV. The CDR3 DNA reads TGTGCCAGCAGCGGGCCCACAGGGTTTAGGATGAAAAGCGGGATTTTGGGGGAGCAGTACGTC.

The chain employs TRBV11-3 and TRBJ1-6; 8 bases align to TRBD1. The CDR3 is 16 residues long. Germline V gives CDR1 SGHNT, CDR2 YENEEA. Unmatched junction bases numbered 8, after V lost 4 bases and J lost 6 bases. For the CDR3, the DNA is TGTGCCAGCAGCTCGCTGTCGGACAGGGTTAATTCACCCCTCCACTTT. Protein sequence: CASSSLSDRVNSPLHF.

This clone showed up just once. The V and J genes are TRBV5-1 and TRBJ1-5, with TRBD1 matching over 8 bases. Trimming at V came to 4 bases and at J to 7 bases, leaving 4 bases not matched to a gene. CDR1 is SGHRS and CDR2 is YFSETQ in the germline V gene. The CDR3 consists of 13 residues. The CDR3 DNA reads TGCGCCAGCAGCCGGACAGGGCGGCAGCCCCAGCATTTT. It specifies CASSRTGRQPQHF.

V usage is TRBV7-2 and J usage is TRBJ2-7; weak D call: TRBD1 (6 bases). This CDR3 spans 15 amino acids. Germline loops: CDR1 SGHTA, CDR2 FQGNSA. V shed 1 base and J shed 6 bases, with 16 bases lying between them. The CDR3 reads CASSLEGVGSGEQYF. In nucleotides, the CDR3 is TGTGCCAGCAGCTTAGAGGGGGTGGGGTCGGGCGAGCAGTACTTC.

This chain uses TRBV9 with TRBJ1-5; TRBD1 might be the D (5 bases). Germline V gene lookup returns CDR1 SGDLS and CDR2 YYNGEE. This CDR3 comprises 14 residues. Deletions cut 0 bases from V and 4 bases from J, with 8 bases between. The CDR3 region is CASSVGRGNQPQHF. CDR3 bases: TGTGCCAGCAGCGTAGGAAGGGGTAATCAGCCCCAGCATTTT.

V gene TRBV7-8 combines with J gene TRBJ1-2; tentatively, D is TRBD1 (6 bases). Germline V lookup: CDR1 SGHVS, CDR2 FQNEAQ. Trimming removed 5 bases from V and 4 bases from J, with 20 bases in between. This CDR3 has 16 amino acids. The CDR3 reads CASSQFTGLAAYGYTF. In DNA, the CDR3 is TGTGCCAGCAGCCAATTTACAGGGTTAGCAGCCTATGGCTACACCTTC.

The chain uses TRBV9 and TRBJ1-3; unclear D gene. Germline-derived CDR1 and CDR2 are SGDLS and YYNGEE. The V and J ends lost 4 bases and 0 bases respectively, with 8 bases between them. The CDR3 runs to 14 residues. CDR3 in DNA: TGTGCCAGCAGCTCCCGCGGCTCTGGAAACACCATATATTTT. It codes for CASSSRGSGNTIYF.

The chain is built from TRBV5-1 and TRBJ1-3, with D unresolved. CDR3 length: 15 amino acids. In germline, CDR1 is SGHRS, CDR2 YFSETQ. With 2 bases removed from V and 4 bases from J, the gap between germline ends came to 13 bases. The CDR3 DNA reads TGCGCCAGCAGCTTAGAGGCAGTAAAAGGAAACACCATATATTTT. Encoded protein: CASSLEAVKGNTIYF.

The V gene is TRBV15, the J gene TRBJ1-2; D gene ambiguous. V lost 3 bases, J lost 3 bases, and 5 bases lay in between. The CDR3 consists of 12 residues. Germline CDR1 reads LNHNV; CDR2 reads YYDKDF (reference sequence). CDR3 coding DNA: TGTGCCACCAGCAGCCTCGACTATGGCTACACCTTC. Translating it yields CATSSLDYGYTF.

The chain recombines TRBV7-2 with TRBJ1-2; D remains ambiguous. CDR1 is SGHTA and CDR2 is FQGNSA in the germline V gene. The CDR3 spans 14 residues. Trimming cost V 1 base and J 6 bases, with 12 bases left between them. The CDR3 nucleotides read TGTGCCAGCAGCTTAGGAGCCTTGAGCGATGGCTACACCTTC. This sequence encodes CASSLGALSDGYTF. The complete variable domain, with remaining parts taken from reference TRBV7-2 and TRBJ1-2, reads GAGVSQSPSNKVTEKGKDVELRCDPISGHTALYWYRQSLGQGLEFLIYFQGNSAPDKSGLPSDRFSAERTGGSVSTLTIQRTQQEDSAVYLCASSLGALSDGYTFGSGTRLTVV.

The CDR3 DNA sequence: TGTGCCAGCCGCGGGAGTAACAATCAGCCCCAGCATTTT. Its protein product is CASRGSNNQPQHF. This sequence joins TRBV18 and TRBJ1-5; D remains ambiguous. CDR3 length: 13 amino acids. Per germline, CDR1 KGHSH and CDR2 LQKENI. The V end lost 8 bases, the J end lost 3 bases, and 11 bases lay between the germline ends. The full variable domain, completed using reference TRBV18 and TRBJ1-5, is NAGVMQNPRHLVRRRGQEARLRCSPMKGHSHVYWYRQLPEEGLKFMVYLQKENIIDESGMPKERFSAEFPKEGPSILRIQQVVRGDSAAYFCASRGSNNQPQHFGDGTRLSIL.

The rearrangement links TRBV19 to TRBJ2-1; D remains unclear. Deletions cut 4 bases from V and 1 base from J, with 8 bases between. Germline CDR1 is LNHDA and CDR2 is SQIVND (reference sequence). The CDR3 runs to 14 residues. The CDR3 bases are TGTGCCAGTAGTACCCAGATGTCCTACAATGAGCAGTTCTTC. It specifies CASSTQMSYNEQFF.

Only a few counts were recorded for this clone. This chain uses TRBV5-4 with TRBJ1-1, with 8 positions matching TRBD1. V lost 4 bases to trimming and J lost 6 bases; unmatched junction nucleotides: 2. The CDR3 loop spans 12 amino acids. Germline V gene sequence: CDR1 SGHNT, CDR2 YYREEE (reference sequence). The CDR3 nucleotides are TGTGCCAGCAGCACGGACAGGGCTGAAGCTTTCTTT. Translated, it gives CASSTDRAEAFF. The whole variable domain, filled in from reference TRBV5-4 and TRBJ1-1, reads ETGVTQSPTHLIKTRGQQVTLRCSSQSGHNTVSWYQQALGQGPQFIFQYYREEENGRGNFPPRFSGLQFPNYSSELNVNALELDDSALYLCASSTDRAEAFFGQGTRLTVV.

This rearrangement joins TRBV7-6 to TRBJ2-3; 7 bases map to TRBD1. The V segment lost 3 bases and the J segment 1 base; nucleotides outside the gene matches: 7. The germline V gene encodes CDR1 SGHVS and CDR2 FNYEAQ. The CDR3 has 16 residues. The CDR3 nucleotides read TGTGCCAGCAGCTTGGGGACAGCTGTCCGCACAGATACGCAGTATTTT. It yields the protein CASSLGTAVRTDTQYF.

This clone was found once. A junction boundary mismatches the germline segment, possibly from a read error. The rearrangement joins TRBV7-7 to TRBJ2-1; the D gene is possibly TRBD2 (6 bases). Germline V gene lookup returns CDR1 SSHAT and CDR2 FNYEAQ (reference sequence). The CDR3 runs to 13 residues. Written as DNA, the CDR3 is TGTGCTAGCAGCCCTGGGACTCTAGGGGAGCAGTTCTTC. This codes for CASSPGTLGEQFF.